This TCR beta chain was captured by sequencing in a study of vaccination and CD4 T cells after COVID-19. V lost 6 bases, J lost 0 bases, and 12 bases lay in between. Germline values: CDR1 MNHNS, CDR2 SASEGT. CDR3 length equals 15 residues. Points on this clonotype: Its cognate antigen is unknown.

With the Oncomine TCR Beta short-read assay, DNA from cultured CD4+ T cells was sequenced. Genomic DNA from cultured CD4+ T cells was extracted. TCRdb called the PCR reads again in MiXCR, with one record for every CDR3 protein. The sample lists approximately 9,600 distinct CDR3 sequences, about 30% occurring once. Treatment described: roughly 10-day PBMC culture with coronavirus spike peptide pools or control peptides (ViraFEST assay). Before the COVID-19 pandemic (2011-2018), CD4+ T cells were obtained from the unexposed donor. Sequencing was carried out using CD4+ T cells from blood, cultured in vitro. This rearrangement joins TRBV6-1 to TRBJ2-1; tentatively, D is TRBD1 (6 bases). The TCR sequence derives from a human donor in good health. CDR3 sequence: CASRMDSGSYNEQFF. In nucleotides, the CDR3 is TGTGCCAGCAGAATGGACAGCGGCTCCTACAATGAGCAGTTCTTC.